Following are 17 T cell receptor beta chains from one sample sequenced in a study of blood T cell repertoires in COVID-19. Produced via immunoSEQ multiplex PCR; TCRdb's table is partial and in-frame only. The sample lists 240,000 or so clones, approximately 86% seen once, with around 3.3% in the top ten. The sample was PBMCs or T cells enriched from blood (not recorded which). These receptors came from a woman aged 40 to 55 with acute COVID-19.

Written as DNA, the CDR3 is TGCGCCAGCAGCTCCGGGACAGGGGGACAGCCCCAGCATTTT. Its protein product is CASSSGTGGQPQHF. V gene TRBV5-1 combines with J gene TRBJ1-5, with 11 bases lining up with TRBD1. The CDR3 is 14 residues long. Germline CDR1 is SGHRS and CDR2 is YFSETQ. Germline trimming cut 3 bases from V and 7 bases from J; bases unmatched to any gene: 3.

This clone was seen repeatedly, ten times or more. V gene TRBV7-3 combines with J gene TRBJ2-7, with 7 bases aligning to TRBD2. The CDR3 has 13 residues. Per the germline V gene, CDR1 is SGHTA and CDR2 is FQGTGA. Unmatched junction bases numbered 5, after V lost 2 bases and J lost 7 bases. The CDR3 reads CASSLLSGGEQYF. Written as DNA, the CDR3 is TGTGCCAGCAGCTTACTATCGGGAGGTGAGCAGTACTTC. Complete variable domain (other parts from reference TRBV7-3 and TRBJ2-7): GAGVSQTPSNKVTEKGKYVELRCDPISGHTALYWYRQSLGQGPEFLIYFQGTGAADDSGLPNDRFFAVRPEGSVSTLKIQRTERGDSAVYLCASSLLSGGEQYFGPGTRLTVT.

This sequence joins TRBV7-9 and TRBJ1-4; D is possibly TRBD1 (5 bases). The CDR3 is made up of 14 amino acids. V lost 0 bases, J lost 6 bases, and 8 bases lay in between. Germline CDR1 is SEHNR and CDR2 is FQNEAQ (reference sequence). The CDR3, as DNA: TGTGCCAGCAGCTTAGCCAGGGTTGATGAAAAACTGTTTTTT. Protein product: CASSLARVDEKLFF.

The chain recombines TRBV14 with TRBJ1-3; tentative D call: TRBD1 (6 bases). Germline V CDR1 and CDR2: SGHDN, FVKESK. There are 13 residues in the CDR3. V lost 7 bases and J lost 4, with 11 bases in between. The CDR3 DNA reads as TGTGCCAGCAACACAGGGACCGGAAACACCATATATTTT. Its translation: CASNTGTGNTIYF.

In this sample, this clone turned up once. This chain uses TRBV6-5 with TRBJ2-2, with D tentatively TRBD2 (5 bases). This CDR3 is built from 12 residues. The V gene's germline CDR1 is MNHEY and CDR2 SVGAGI. Trimming stripped 7 bases from V and 7 bases from J, with 10 bases between. The CDR3, as DNA: TGTGCCAGCAACTACCGGGGCGGGGAGCTGTTTTTT. Protein sequence: CASNYRGGELFF.

Remarks on this clone: At one end, the junction sequence differs from germline, possibly due to a read error. V gene TRBV6-1 combines with J gene TRBJ1-1, with TRBD1 as a possible D gene (6 bases). The CDR3 is 13 amino acids. The germline gives CDR1 MNHNS, CDR2 SASEGT. The CDR3 reads CASREGTPLEAFF. The CDR3 region has the DNA TGTGCCAGCAGAGAAGGGACACCGCTTGAAGCTTTCTTT.

The rearrangement uses TRBV7-2 and TRBJ1-1; tentative D call: TRBD1 (6 bases). The V end was cut by 5 bases, the J end by 3 bases, with 10 bases between. The CDR3 has 13 amino acids. The V gene's germline CDR1 is SGHTA and CDR2 FQGNSA. CDR3 loop: CASSVRTDTEAFF. The CDR3 nucleotides are TGTGCCAGCAGCGTCCGGACAGACACTGAAGCTTTCTTT. The full variable domain, its missing parts supplied by reference TRBV7-2 and TRBJ1-1, is GAGVSQSPSNKVTEKGKDVELRCDPISGHTALYWYRQSLGQGLEFLIYFQGNSAPDKSGLPSDRFSAERTGGSVSTLTIQRTQQEDSAVYLCASSVRTDTEAFFGQGTRLTVV.

The rearrangement uses TRBV2 and TRBJ1-5; TRBD1 is a possible D gene (6 bases). This CDR3 is 15 amino acids long. The ends were cut back, 2 bases at V and 7 bases at J, with 15 bases in the middle. Per germline, CDR1 SNHLY and CDR2 FYNNEI. CDR3 in DNA: TGTGCCAGCAGTGAATGGGGGCACATGCGCCAGCCCCAGCATTTT. Translating gives CASSEWGHMRQPQHF.

The rearrangement links TRBV5-1 to TRBJ1-1; possibly TRBD1 for D (5 bases). Germline V gene data show CDR1 as SGHRS and CDR2 as YFSETQ. Trimming took 4 bases from V and 0 from J, leaving 13 bases between them. There are 15 residues in the CDR3. The CDR3 loop is CASSRAGHMNTEAFF. The CDR3 DNA sequence: TGCGCCAGCAGCAGGGCTGGACACATGAACACTGAAGCTTTCTTT.

The CDR3 nucleotides are TGTGCCAGCAGTTTAAGACAGTCCTACGAGCAGTACTTC. It yields the protein CASSLRQSYEQYF. The chain couples TRBV12-3 or TRBV12-4 to TRBJ2-7; tentatively, D is TRBD1 (5 bases). The CDR3 sequence is 13 residues long. V dropped 2 bases and J dropped 1 base, with 6 bases sitting between them.

The chain links TRBV4-1 to TRBJ1-5; 8 bases are shared with TRBD1. Germline V CDR1 and CDR2: MGHRA, YSYEKL. The CDR3 spans 15 residues. V lost 1 base and J lost 6; bases outside the gene matches: 5. Here the CDR3 DNA reads TGCGCCAGCAGCCAAGCGGACAGGGACGGTCAGCCCCAGCATTTT. This sequence encodes CASSQADRDGQPQHF.

This rearrangement joins TRBV27 to TRBJ2-3; 7 bases are a match to TRBD2. Germline CDR1 and CDR2: MNHEY and SMNVEV (reference sequence). This CDR3 comprises 16 residues. The J segment lost 5 bases and the V segment lost 3 bases, leaving 11 bases of the junction unmatched. This chain's CDR3 is CASSFKSGNVIDTQYF. DNA for the CDR3: TGTGCCAGCAGTTTTAAAAGCGGGAATGTGATAGATACGCAGTATTTT.

This chain connects TRBV5-4 to TRBJ2-5; 9 bases are shared with TRBD1. This CDR3 region has 16 residues. V lost 4 bases, J lost 5 bases, and 12 bases stayed unmatched. Germline V gene data show CDR1 as SGHNT and CDR2 as YYREEE (reference sequence). The CDR3 sequence: CASSGGQGGSGETQYF. For the CDR3, the DNA is TGTGCCAGCAGCGGGGGACAGGGAGGCTCGGGTGAGACCCAGTACTTC.

The chain employs TRBV7-3 and TRBJ2-2; TRBD2 matches 9 bases. The germline V gene encodes CDR1 SGHTA and CDR2 FQGTGA. The V gene end was trimmed by 2 bases and the J gene end by 6 bases; junction bases not matched to a gene: 7. The CDR3 has 16 amino acids. In DNA, the CDR3 is TGTGCCAGCAGCTTAGGCGGGAGGGCCGAATCCGGGGAGCTGTTTTTT. Translating gives CASSLGGRAESGELFF.

The chain employs TRBV6-1 and TRBJ2-7; D is undetermined. The V gene lost 2 bases and the J gene lost 3 bases, with 8 bases spanning the gap. The CDR3 has 13 amino acids. Germline CDR1 MNHNS, CDR2 SASEGT. For the CDR3, the DNA is TGTGCCAGCAGTGAACTCCCGGTCTACGAGCAGTACTTC. Protein: CASSELPVYEQYF.

The chain is built from TRBV9 and TRBJ2-1, with 7 positions matching TRBD2. This CDR3 comprises 15 residues. Looked up from germline, CDR1 is SGDLS and CDR2 is YYNGEE. The ends lost 4 bases at V and 5 bases at J; junction bases unmatched: 9. CDR3 residues: CASSYGLDGDNEQFF. The CDR3, as DNA: TGTGCCAGCAGCTACGGACTAGACGGGGACAATGAGCAGTTCTTC.

The rearrangement joins TRBV5-1 to TRBJ2-2, with TRBD1 identical over 8 bases. The CDR3 has 13 residues. Germline CDR1 and CDR2: SGHRS and YFSETQ. V trimming: 3 bases; J trimming: 6 bases; junction bases outside the gene matches: 1. The CDR3 here is CASSSRGPGELFF. As DNA, the CDR3 is TGCGCCAGCAGCTCCAGGGGGCCCGGGGAGCTGTTTTTT.